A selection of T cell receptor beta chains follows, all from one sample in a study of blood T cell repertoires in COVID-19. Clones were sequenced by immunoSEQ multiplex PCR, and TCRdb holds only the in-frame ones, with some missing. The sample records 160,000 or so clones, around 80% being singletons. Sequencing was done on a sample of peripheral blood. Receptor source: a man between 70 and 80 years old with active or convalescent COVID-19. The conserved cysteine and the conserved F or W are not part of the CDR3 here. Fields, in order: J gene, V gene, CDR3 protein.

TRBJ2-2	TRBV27	ASSFSGTGGAGELF
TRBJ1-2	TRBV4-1	ASSQGRQSSYGYT
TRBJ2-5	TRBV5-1	ASSPVGGTRTQY
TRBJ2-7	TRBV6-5	ASSPSFDTSTRQY
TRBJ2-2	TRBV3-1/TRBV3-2	ASSFSGEPNTGELF
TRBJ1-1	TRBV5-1	ASSQQVDTEAF
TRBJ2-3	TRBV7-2	ASSYSGLGADTQY
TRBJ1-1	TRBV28	ASRGVMNTEAF
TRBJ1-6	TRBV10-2	ASKTGAGNSPLH
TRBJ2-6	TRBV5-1	ASSFFGQGSSGANVLT
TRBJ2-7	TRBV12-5	ASGRGDSFYEQY
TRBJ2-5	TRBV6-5	ASSYDTSETQY
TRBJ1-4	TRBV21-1	ASSKAWTGLF
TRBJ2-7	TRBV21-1	ASSKGGALTGASYEQY
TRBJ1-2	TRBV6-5	ASDDRVGSYGYT
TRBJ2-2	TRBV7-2	ASSLRAADNTGELF
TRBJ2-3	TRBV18	ASSPPTRTDTQY
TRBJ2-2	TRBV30	AWDRTSETGELF
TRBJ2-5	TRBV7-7	ASSPTGHLQETQY
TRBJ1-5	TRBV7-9	ASSPRHPDQPQH
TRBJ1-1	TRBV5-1	ASSRTGGDTEAF
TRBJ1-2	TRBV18	ASSPPATGTYGYT
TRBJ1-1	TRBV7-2	ASSLSGVNTEAF
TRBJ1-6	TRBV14	ASSQESAGDNSPLH
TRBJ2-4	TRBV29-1	SVSWTPNIQY
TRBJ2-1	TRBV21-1	ASSKEGREGQNEQF
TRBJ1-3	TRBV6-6	ASRSGSNSGNTIY
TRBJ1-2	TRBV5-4	ASSRGTGRRFGNYGYT
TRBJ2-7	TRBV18	ASSPRQGSGYEQY
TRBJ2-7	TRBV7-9	ASSTRTRTYEQY